A selection of T cell receptor beta chains follows, all from one sample in a study of vaccination effects on CD4 cells after COVID-19. Sequencing used immunoSEQ multiplex PCR; TCRdb keeps in-frame clones, though not all of them. The repertoire includes fewer than 25,000 clones, about 73% of them detected once, and roughly 12% sits in the top ten. These receptors' targets are unknown. This material consisted of CD4+ T cells from PBMCs cultured with HCoV-229E spike peptides, taken before COVID-19 vaccination. The receptors were sampled from a human donor who received a COVID-19 vaccine. Each CDR3 is given with its conserved first and last residue. The D gene is left open where the match is weak. Size is stated for part of the rows, as once, few or many counts, or as a class when the clone is expanded.

v_call,clone_size,j_call,d_call,cdr3_nt,cdr3_aa
TRBV4-1,-,TRBJ1-1,-,TGCGCCAGCAGCAATCATGATAGGGGACCGGGAACTAAAGCTTTCTTT,CASSNHDRGPGTKAFF
TRBV5-5,-,TRBJ1-6,-,TGTGCCAGCAGCTTGAGAGGGAAAATAGGGGGGCGCTCCTATAATTCACCCCTCCACTTT,CASSLRGKIGGRSYNSPLHF
TRBV6-6,medium-sized,TRBJ1-1,-,TGTGCCAGCAGTTACTCGTCTCCGGGGCGGAACACTGAAGCTTTCTTT,CASSYSSPGRNTEAFF
TRBV6-5,-,TRBJ2-5,-,TGTGCCAGCAGTTACACACCCAGGGAGACCCAGTACTTC,CASSYTPRETQYF
TRBV12-3/TRBV12-4,-,TRBJ1-1,-,TGTGCCAGCAGTTTTTGGGAGGGTGAAGCTTTCTTT,CASSFWEGEAFF
TRBV12-5,few,TRBJ2-2,-,TGTGCTAGTGGTTTCTTGCCGAACACCGGGGAGCTGTTTTTT,CASGFLPNTGELFF
TRBV6-5,-,TRBJ2-5,-,TGTGCCAGCAGGAGGTCGCAGCATCAAGAGACCCAGTACTTC,CASRRSQHQETQYF
TRBV4-1,few,TRBJ2-3,TRBD2,TGCGCCAGCAGCCAAGAAGTCCTACTAGCGGGCAGCACAGATACGCAGTATTTT,CASSQEVLLAGSTDTQYF
TRBV4-1,-,TRBJ2-5,-,TGCGCCAGCAGCCAAGCTTTTGAGGTCTTCGGCGGGACCCAGTACTTC,CASSQAFEVFGGTQYF
TRBV2,once,TRBJ1-1,-,TGTGCCAGCGGAGGGGGGAACACTGAAGCTTTCTTT,CASGGGNTEAFF
TRBV2,-,TRBJ2-5,TRBD1,TGTGCCAGCAGTTCGGGACAGGGGGCCTATGAGACCCAGTACTTC,CASSSGQGAYETQYF
TRBV5-5,-,TRBJ2-7,-,TGTGCCAGCAGCTCAATACAGGGAGTACACTACGAGCAGTACTTC,CASSSIQGVHYEQYF
TRBV9,-,TRBJ2-2,TRBD2,TGTGCCAGCAGGGAATTAGCGGGAGAGGCGGGTACCGGGGAGCTGTTTTTT,CASRELAGEAGTGELFF
TRBV28,-,TRBJ1-4,-,TGTGCCAGCCTAACGGGTGGGGCTAATGAAAAACTGTTTTTT,CASLTGGANEKLFF
TRBV5-1,-,TRBJ1-3,TRBD1,TGCGCCAGCAGCTCACTCTCCCCGACAGGGGGCCCGGAAAACACCATATATTTT,CASSSLSPTGGPENTIYF
TRBV10-2,-,TRBJ1-5,-,TGCGCCAGCAGTGAGTTTGCCCGGGGCAATCAGCCCCAGCATTTT,CASSEFARGNQPQHF
TRBV2,-,TRBJ2-1,-,TGTGCCAGCAGGGACTTCAACCTACACGAGTTCTTC,CASRDFNLHEFF
TRBV5-1,-,TRBJ2-5,TRBD2,TGCGCCAGCAGCTTGGTATTAGCGGGGGGGCAAGAGACCCAGTACTTC,CASSLVLAGGQETQYF
TRBV15,few,TRBJ1-5,-,TGTGCCACCAGCAGAGACAAAAGCAATCAGCCCCAGCATTTT,CATSRDKSNQPQHF
TRBV2,-,TRBJ1-5,-,TGTGCCAGCAGTGAAGGCAGGGATCAGCCCCAGCATTTT,CASSEGRDQPQHF
TRBV29-1,-,TRBJ2-5,-,TGCAGCGTTGAGCCGGGATCAGACAGGGAGACCCAGTACTTC,CSVEPGSDRETQYF
TRBV18,-,TRBJ1-2,-,TGTGCCAGCTCACCAAGAGTGGAAATATATGTCGGCTACACCTTC,CASSPRVEIYVGYTF
TRBV7-9,-,TRBJ2-1,TRBD1,TGTGCCAGCAGCCCCGGGACAGGGGGCCGTGAGCAGTTCTTC,CASSPGTGGREQFF
TRBV19,-,TRBJ1-5,-,TGTGCCAGTACCCCGAGTAAGGGGAACCAGCCCCAGCATTTT,CASTPSKGNQPQHF
TRBV5-1,-,TRBJ2-7,TRBD2,TGCGCCAGCAGCTTGCTTTCTACTAGCGGGGCGGCCCACTCCTACGAGCAGTACTTC,CASSLLSTSGAAHSYEQYF
TRBV5-3,-,TRBJ2-6,-,TGTGCCAGAAGTTTTACTAATTTGGACCGTATAAGCTCTGGGGCCAACGTCCTGACTTTC,CARSFTNLDRISSGANVLTF
TRBV3-1/TRBV3-2,-,TRBJ2-5,-,TGTGCCAGCAGACTCACCGGCCCTACAAAAGAGACCCAGTACTTC,CASRLTGPTKETQYF
TRBV5-1,once,TRBJ1-1,-,TGCGCCAGCAGTCCCCGCGGGGGGCAAAACACTGAAGCTTTCTTT,CASSPRGGQNTEAFF
TRBV7-9,few,TRBJ2-2,-,TGTGCCAGCAGCCGAGTTGCCGGGGAGCTGTTTTTT,CASSRVAGELFF